This TCR beta chain was found in a study of identical twins. The CDR3 spans 12 residues. The V gene's germline CDR1 is MNHNY and CDR2 SVGAGI (reference sequence). V lost 5 bases and J lost 10, with 11 bases in between. TCRdb analysed the 5' RACE reads with MiXCR anew, one entry per CDR3 protein. Among hundreds of thousands of distinct CDR3 sequences listed, 15% to 20% were seen once. This same sample was also taken into another study, of T cells expressing NK-cell markers. That study adds: Expanded NKG2C+ T cell clones had unclear HCMV specificity.

The V call is TRBV6-6, the J call TRBJ1-4; D is unresolved. This sequence originates from a woman aged 18-30 years in good health. The sample comprised PBMCs. This chain's CDR3 is CASSQGSGKLFF. In DNA, the CDR3 is TGTGCCAGCAGTCAAGGATCAGGAAAACTGTTTTTT.